Presented here are 9 T cell receptor beta chains from one specimen sequenced in a study of blood T cell repertoires in COVID-19. Repertoires were generated with immunoSEQ multiplex PCR, while TCRdb's copy carries only in-frame clones and drops some. The sample carries 150,000 to 200,000 clones, approximately 90% recorded once. Sequenced: peripheral blood. Source of these receptors: a man aged 18-30 years who had recovered from COVID-19.

This clone was seen more than once but under ten times. The J gene is TRBJ2-5, the V gene TRBV25-1; TRBD1 matches 7 bases. V lost 4 bases, J lost 1 base, and 6 bases stayed unmatched. In germline, CDR1 is MGHDK, CDR2 SYGVNS. The CDR3 is made up of 15 amino acids. As DNA, the CDR3 is TGTGCCAGCAGTGCATCAGACAGGGTCCAAGAGACCCAGTACTTC. This codes for CASSASDRVQETQYF.

The gene calls are TRBV9 and TRBJ2-2, with a weak D call TRBD1 (6 bases). Deletions cut 0 bases from V and 4 bases from J, with 13 bases between. The CDR3 is 16 residues long. Germline CDR1 SGDLS, CDR2 YYNGEE. CDR3 sequence: CASSVEWGPLTGELFF. As DNA, the CDR3 is TGTGCCAGCAGCGTAGAATGGGGGCCGCTCACCGGGGAGCTGTTTTTT.

The chain uses TRBV9 and TRBJ2-3; 12 bases match TRBD2. Unmatched junction bases numbered 4, after V lost 3 bases and J lost 2 bases. The CDR3 runs to 16 residues. Germline loops: CDR1 SGDLS, CDR2 YYNGEE. The CDR3 here is CASSGGTSGLTDTQYF. DNA for the CDR3: TGTGCCAGCAGCGGTGGGACTAGCGGGCTCACAGATACGCAGTATTTT.

The chain is built from TRBV6-6 and TRBJ1-6, with no clear D. V was shortened by 5 bases and J by 5 bases, with 13 bases between the two germline ends. Germline V gives CDR1 MNHNY, CDR2 SVGAGI (reference sequence). The CDR3 is 15 amino acids. The CDR3, as DNA: TGTGCCAGCAGTCTTACTCGAGAGGATAATTCACCCCTCCACTTT. Its translation: CASSLTREDNSPLHF.

The rearrangement links TRBV30 to TRBJ1-1; D is unclear. This CDR3 has 11 amino acids. Per the germline V gene, CDR1 is GTSNPN and CDR2 is SVGIG (reference sequence). The V end lost 1 base, the J end lost 7 bases, and 7 bases lay between the germline ends. The CDR3 here is CAWSEGGEAFF. DNA of the CDR3: TGTGCCTGGAGTGAGGGAGGTGAAGCTTTCTTT.

The gene calls are TRBV7-2 and TRBJ2-7, with D uncertain. This CDR3 has 12 amino acids. V lost 5 bases and J lost 2, with 7 bases in between. The germline gives CDR1 SGHTA, CDR2 FQGNSA. The CDR3 region is CASSDDTYEQYF. CDR3 sequence (DNA): TGTGCCAGCAGCGACGACACCTACGAGCAGTACTTC.

The chain carries TRBV7-9 and TRBJ1-1; 9 bases are a match to TRBD1. Germline lookup yields CDR1 SEHNR and CDR2 FQNEAQ (reference sequence). This CDR3 is built from 14 residues. V shed 1 base, J shed 9 bases, and the junction held 6 bases outside the gene matches. The CDR3 DNA is TGTGCCAGCAGCTTAGGTCCCGGGACAGGGAAAGCTTTCTTT. Its protein product is CASSLGPGTGKAFF.

The gene calls are TRBV27 and TRBJ1-2; D possibly corresponds to TRBD1 (5 bases). Between the trimmed V and J ends, which lost 0 bases and 2 bases, there was a span of 13 bases. This CDR3 comprises 16 residues. The germline gives CDR1 MNHEY, CDR2 SMNVEV (reference sequence). The CDR3 DNA is TGTGCCAGCAGTTTATCCCGACAGCCCGGGAACTATGGCTACACCTTC. Amino acid sequence: CASSLSRQPGNYGYTF.

This clone has only one observation. The chain uses TRBV7-2 and TRBJ1-1; tentatively, D is TRBD1 (5 bases). Germline values: CDR1 SGHTA, CDR2 FQGNSA. V lost 5 bases and J 1 base, leaving 11 bases between the germline ends. The CDR3 loop spans 14 amino acids. The CDR3 bases are TGTGCCAGCAGCCCCCGACAGACGAACACTGAAGCTTTCTTT. Amino acids: CASSPRQTNTEAFF.